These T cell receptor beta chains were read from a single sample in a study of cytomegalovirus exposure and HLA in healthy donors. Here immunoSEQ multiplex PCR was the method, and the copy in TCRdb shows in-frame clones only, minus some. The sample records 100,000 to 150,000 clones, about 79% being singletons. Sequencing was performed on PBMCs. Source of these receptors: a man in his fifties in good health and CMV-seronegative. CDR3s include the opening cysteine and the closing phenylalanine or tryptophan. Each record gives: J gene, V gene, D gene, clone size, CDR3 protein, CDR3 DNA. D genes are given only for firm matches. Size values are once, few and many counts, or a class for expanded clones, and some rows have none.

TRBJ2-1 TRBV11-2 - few CASSLGAGRGEQFF TGTGCCAGCAGCTTAGGGGCGGGGAGGGGGGAGCAGTTCTTC
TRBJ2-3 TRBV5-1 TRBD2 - CASSRPPGEGSSTDTQYF TGCGCCAGCAGCCGACCCCCTGGGGAGGGGTCGAGCACAGATACGCAGTATTTT
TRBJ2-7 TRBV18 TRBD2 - CASSLTSGGYEQYF TGTGCCAGCTCACTGACTAGCGGGGGGTACGAGCAGTACTTC
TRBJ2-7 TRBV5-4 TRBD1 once CASNGQGDYEQYF TGTGCCAGCAATGGTCAGGGGGACTACGAGCAGTACTTC
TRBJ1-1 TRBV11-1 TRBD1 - CASSTTGTGLNTEAFF TGTGCCAGCAGCACCACCGGGACAGGGTTGAACACTGAAGCTTTCTTT
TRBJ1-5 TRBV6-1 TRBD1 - CASSEQGARQPQHF TGTGCCAGCAGTGAACAGGGGGCGCGACAGCCCCAGCATTTT
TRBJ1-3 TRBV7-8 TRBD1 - CASSTRTGAGNTIYF TGTGCCAGCAGCACCAGGACAGGGGCTGGAAACACCATATATTTT
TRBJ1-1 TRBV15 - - CATSRDKYTEAFF TGTGCCACCAGCAGAGATAAATACACTGAAGCTTTCTTT
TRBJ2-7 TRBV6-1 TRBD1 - CASSEGQGVEQYF TGTGCCAGCAGTGAAGGACAGGGGGTCGAGCAGTACTTC
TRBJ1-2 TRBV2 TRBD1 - CASRGDRGHNYGYTF TGTGCCAGCAGGGGGGACAGGGGGCACAACTATGGCTACACCTTC
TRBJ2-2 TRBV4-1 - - CASSPIAVTNTGELFF TGCGCCAGCAGCCCGATAGCGGTTACTAACACCGGGGAGCTGTTTTTT
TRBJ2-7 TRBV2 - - CASSPSYRDEQYF TGTGCCAGCAGTCCATCTTACAGGGACGAGCAGTACTTC
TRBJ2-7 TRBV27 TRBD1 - CASSHRGTGSYEQYF TGTGCCAGCAGTCACCGAGGGACAGGGAGCTACGAGCAGTACTTC
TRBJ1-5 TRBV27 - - CASSLAGTNQPQHF TGTGCCAGCAGTTTAGCGGGGACCAATCAGCCCCAGCATTTT
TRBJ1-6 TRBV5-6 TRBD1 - CASSGQGTRWVPLHF TGTGCCAGCAGTGGACAGGGGACACGATGGGTACCCCTCCACTTT
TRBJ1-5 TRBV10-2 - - CASSDVDSPKHF TGCGCCAGCAGCGACGTCGACAGCCCCAAGCATTTT
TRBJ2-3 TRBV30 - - CAWSASRGTDTQYF TGTGCCTGGAGTGCAAGCCGGGGCACAGATACGCAGTATTTT
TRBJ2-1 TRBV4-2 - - CASSQAGGVGYNEQFF TGTGCCAGCAGCCAGGCCGGCGGGGTAGGCTACAATGAGCAGTTCTTC
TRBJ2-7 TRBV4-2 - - CASSQVLGDEQYF TGTGCCAGCAGCCAAGTCCTCGGGGACGAGCAGTACTTC
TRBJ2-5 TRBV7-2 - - CASSARQLETQYF TGTGCCAGCAGCGCCCGACAGTTGGAGACCCAGTACTTC
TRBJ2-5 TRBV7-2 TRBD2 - CASSRRGGAYETQYF TGTGCCAGCAGCCGTCGCGGGGGGGCCTATGAGACCCAGTACTTC
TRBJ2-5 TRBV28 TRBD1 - CASSSPTGGETQYF TGTGCCAGCAGTTCACCTACAGGGGGAGAGACCCAGTACTTC
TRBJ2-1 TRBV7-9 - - CASSADRINEQFF TGTGCCAGCAGCGCCGACAGAATCAATGAGCAGTTCTTC
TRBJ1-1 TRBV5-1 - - CASRGGANRNTEAFF TGCGCCAGCAGGGGAGGGGCTAATAGGAACACTGAAGCTTTCTTT
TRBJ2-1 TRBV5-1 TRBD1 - CASSLVGTVYNEQFF TGCGCCAGCAGCTTGGTCGGGACAGTCTACAATGAGCAGTTCTTC
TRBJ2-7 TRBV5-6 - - CASSLIRGRNEQYF TGTGCCAGCAGCTTGATTAGGGGCAGGAACGAGCAGTACTTC
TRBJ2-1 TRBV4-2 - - CASSQDSLGSGEQFF TGTGCCAGCAGCCAAGATAGCCTTGGCAGCGGTGAGCAGTTCTTC
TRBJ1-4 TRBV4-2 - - CASSQTVTIGATNEKLFF TGTGCCAGCAGCCAGACAGTCACGATCGGAGCAACTAATGAAAAACTGTTTTTT
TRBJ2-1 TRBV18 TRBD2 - CASSPRTSGGADEQFF TGTGCCAGCTCACCACGCACTAGCGGGGGGGCGGATGAGCAGTTCTTC
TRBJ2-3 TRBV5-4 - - CASSLGISLTDTQYF TGTGCCAGCAGCCTAGGAATTTCGCTTACCGATACGCAGTATTTT
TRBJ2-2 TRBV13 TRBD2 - CASSPRASGENTGELFF TGTGCCAGCAGCCCCAGGGCTAGCGGGGAGAACACCGGGGAGCTGTTTTTT
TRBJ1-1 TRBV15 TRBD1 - CATSNEGQNFEAFF TGTGCCACCAGTAATGAGGGACAGAACTTTGAAGCTTTCTTT
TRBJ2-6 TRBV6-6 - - CASSYTASGANVLTF TGTGCCAGCAGTTACACAGCCTCTGGGGCCAACGTCCTGACTTTC
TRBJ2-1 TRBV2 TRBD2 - CASSPGLAGIEQFF TGTGCCAGCAGTCCGGGACTAGCGGGGATTGAGCAGTTCTTC
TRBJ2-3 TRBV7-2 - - CASSLGSWGGADTQYF TGTGCCAGCAGCTTAGGGTCATGGGGCGGGGCAGATACGCAGTATTTT
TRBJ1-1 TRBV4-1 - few CASSQGYLGRGKNTEAFF TGCGCCAGCAGCCAAGGTTATTTGGGGAGGGGTAAAAACACTGAAGCTTTCTTT
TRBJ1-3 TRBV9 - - CASSEAPGLGSGNTIYF TGTGCCAGCAGCGAAGCCCCGGGACTGGGCTCTGGAAACACCATATATTTT
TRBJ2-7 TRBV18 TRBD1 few CASSPGVGTVDRKQYF TGTGCCAGCTCACCGGGGGTGGGGACAGTTGATCGAAAGCAGTACTTC
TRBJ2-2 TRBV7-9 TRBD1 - CASSLGRTGVSGELFF TGTGCCAGCAGCTTAGGTCGCACAGGGGTGTCCGGGGAGCTGTTTTTT
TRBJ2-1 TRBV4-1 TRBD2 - CASSPVGGRRNEQFF TGCGCCAGCAGCCCCGTGGGGGGGAGGCGCAATGAGCAGTTCTTC
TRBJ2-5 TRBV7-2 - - CASSLSGGETQYF TGTGCCAGCAGCTTATCCGGCGGGGAGACCCAGTACTTC